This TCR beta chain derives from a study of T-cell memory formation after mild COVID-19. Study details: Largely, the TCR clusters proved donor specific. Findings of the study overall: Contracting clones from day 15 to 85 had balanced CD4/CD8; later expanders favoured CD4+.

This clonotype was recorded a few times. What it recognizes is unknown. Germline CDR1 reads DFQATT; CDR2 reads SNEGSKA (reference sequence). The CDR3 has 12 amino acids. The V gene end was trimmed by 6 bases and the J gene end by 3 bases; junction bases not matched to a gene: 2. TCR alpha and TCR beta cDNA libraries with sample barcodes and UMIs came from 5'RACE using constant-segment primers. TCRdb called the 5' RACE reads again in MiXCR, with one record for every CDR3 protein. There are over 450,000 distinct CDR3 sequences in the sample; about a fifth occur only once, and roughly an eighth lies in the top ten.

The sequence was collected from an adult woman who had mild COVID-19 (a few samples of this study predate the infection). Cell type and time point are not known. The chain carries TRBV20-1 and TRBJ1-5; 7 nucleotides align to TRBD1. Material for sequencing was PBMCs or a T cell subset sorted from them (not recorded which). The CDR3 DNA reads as TGCAGTGCACAGGGGAACAATCAGCCCCAGCATTTT. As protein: CSAQGNNQPQHF.